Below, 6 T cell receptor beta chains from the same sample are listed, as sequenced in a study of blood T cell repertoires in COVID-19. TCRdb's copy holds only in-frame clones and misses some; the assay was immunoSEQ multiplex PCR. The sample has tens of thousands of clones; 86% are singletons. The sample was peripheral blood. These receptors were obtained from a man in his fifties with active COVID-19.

CDR3 nucleotide sequence: TGTGCCAGCAGAGGGGACAGGGGGACCAATGAGCAGTTCTTC. As protein: CASRGDRGTNEQFF. The chain recombines TRBV6-5 with TRBJ2-1; 11 nucleotides align to TRBD1. This CDR3 region has 14 residues. Germline V gives CDR1 MNHEY, CDR2 SVGAGI. The V gene end was trimmed by 6 bases and the J gene end by 6 bases; junction bases not matched to a gene: 4.

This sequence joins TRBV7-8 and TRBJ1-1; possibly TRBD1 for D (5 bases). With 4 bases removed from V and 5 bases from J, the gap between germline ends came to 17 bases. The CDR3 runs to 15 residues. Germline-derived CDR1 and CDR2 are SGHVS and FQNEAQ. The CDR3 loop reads CASSSRGGRGTEAFF. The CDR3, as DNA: TGTGCCAGCAGCTCCCGGGGAGGACGGGGGACTGAAGCTTTCTTT.

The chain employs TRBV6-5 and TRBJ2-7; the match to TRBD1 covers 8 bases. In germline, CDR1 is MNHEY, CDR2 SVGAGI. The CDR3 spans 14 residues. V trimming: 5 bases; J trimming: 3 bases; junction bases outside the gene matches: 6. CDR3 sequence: CASSRQGRRYEQYF. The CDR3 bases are TGTGCCAGCAGTCGACAGGGGAGACGCTACGAGCAGTACTTC.

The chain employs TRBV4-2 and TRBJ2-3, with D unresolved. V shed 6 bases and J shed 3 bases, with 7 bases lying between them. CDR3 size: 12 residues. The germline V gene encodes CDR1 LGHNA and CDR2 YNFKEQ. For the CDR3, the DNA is TGTGCCAGCAGTCAATCTACAGATACGCAGTATTTT. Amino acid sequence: CASSQSTDTQYF.

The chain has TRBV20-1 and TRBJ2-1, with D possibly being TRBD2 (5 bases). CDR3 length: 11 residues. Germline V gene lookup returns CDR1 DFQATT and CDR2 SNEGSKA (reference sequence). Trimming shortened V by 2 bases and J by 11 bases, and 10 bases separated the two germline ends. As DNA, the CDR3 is TGCAGTGCTAGACCCCCCGGGAAGCAGTTCTTC. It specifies CSARPPGKQFF.

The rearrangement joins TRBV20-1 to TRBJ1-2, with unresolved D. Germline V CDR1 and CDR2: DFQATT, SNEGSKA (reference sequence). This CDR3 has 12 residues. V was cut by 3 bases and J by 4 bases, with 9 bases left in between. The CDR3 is CSASSPGYGYTF. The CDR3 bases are TGCAGTGCTAGTAGCCCGGGCTATGGCTACACCTTC.